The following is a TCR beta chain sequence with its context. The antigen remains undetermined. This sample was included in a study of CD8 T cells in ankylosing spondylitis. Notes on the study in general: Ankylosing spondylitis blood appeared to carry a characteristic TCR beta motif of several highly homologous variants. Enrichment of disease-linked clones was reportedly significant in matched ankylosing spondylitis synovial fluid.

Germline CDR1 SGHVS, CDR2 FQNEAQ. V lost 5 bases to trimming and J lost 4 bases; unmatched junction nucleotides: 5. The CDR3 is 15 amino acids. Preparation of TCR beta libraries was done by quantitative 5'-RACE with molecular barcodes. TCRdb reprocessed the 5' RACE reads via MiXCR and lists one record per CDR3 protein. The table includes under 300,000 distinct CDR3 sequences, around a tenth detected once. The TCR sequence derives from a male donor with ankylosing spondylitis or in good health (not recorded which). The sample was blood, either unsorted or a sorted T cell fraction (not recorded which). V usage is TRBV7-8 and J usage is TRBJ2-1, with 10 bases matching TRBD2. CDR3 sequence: CASSLGTSVYNEQFF. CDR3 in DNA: TGTGCCAGCAGCCTCGGGACTAGCGTGTACAATGAGCAGTTCTTC.